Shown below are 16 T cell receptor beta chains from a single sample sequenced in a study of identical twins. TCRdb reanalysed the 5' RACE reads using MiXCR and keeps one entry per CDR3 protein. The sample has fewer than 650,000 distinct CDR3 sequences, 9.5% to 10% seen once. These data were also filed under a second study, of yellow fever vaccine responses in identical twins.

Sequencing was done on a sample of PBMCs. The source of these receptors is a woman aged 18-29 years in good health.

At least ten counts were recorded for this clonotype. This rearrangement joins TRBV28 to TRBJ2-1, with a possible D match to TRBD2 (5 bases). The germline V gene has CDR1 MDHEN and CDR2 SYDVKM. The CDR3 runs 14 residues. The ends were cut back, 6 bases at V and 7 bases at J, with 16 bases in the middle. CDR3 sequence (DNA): TGTGCCAGCAGATCGGACTCCACGGGGAATGAGCAGTTCTTC. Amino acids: CASRSDSTGNEQFF.

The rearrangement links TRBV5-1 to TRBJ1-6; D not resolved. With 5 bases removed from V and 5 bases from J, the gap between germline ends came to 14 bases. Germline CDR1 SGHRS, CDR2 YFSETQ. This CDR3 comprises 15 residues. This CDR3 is CASSSGVMDNSPLHF. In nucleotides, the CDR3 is TGCGCCAGCAGTTCCGGTGTGATGGATAATTCACCCCTCCACTTT.

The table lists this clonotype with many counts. CDR3 in DNA: TGCGCCAGCAGCCCGCAAGGTCCGCTCTATGGCTACACCTTC. Translation gives CASSPQGPLYGYTF. The V and J genes are TRBV5-1 and TRBJ1-2; D is unclear. Germline CDR1 SGHRS, CDR2 YFSETQ. The V gene lost 4 bases and the J gene lost 4 bases, with 14 bases spanning the gap. The CDR3 consists of 14 residues. The variable domain in full, completed from reference TRBV5-1 and TRBJ1-2, reads KAGVTQTPRYLIKTRGQQVTLSCSPISGHRSVSWYQQTPGQGLQFLFEYFSETQRNKGNFPGRFSGRQFSNSRSEMNVSTLELGDSALYLCASSPQGPLYGYTFGSGTRLTVV.

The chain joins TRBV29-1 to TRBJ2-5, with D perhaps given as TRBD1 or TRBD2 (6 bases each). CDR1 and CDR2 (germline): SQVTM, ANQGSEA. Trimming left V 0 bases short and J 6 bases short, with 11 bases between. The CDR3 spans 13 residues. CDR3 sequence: CSVEEGGSQTQYF. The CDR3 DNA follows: TGCAGCGTTGAAGAGGGGGGCAGTCAGACCCAGTACTTC.

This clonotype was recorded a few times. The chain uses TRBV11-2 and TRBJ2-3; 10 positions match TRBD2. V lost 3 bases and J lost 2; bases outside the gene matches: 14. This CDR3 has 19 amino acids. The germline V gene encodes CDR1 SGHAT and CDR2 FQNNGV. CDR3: CASSFSKRGGRTSTDTQYF. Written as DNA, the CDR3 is TGTGCCAGCAGCTTTAGTAAGCGGGGGGGCAGGACATCCACAGATACGCAGTATTTT.

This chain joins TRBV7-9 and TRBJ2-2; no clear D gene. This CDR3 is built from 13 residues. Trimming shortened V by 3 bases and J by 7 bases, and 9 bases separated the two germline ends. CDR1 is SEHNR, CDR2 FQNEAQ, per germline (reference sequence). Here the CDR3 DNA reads TGTGCCAGCAGCTTTTACGAGGTCGGGGAGCTGTTTTTT. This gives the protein CASSFYEVGELFF.

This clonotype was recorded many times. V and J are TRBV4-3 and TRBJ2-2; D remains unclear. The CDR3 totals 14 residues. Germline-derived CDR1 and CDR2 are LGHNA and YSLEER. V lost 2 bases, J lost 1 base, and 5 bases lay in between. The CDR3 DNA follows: TGCGCCAGCAGCCAACTCATGAACACCGGGGAGCTGTTTTTT. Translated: CASSQLMNTGELFF.

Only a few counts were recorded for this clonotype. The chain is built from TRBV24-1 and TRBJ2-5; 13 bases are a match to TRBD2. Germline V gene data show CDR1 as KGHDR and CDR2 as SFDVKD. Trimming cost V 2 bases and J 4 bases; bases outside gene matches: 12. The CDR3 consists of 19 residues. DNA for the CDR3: TGTGCCACCAGTGATTCCGGGACCGGGACTAGCGGGGCGGGAGAGACCCAGTACTTC. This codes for CATSDSGTGTSGAGETQYF.

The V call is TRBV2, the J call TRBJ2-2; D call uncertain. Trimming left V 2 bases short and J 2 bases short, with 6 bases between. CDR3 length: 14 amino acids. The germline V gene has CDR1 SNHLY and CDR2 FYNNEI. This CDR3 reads CASSETVNTGELFF. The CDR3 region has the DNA TGTGCCAGCAGTGAAACAGTCAACACCGGGGAGCTGTTTTTT.

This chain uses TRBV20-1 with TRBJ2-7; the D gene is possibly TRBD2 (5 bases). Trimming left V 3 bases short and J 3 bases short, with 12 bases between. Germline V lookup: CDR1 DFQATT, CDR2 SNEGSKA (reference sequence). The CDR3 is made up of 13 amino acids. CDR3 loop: CSASISRDYEQYF. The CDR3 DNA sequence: TGCAGTGCTAGTATTTCCCGGGACTACGAGCAGTACTTC.

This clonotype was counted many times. The CDR3 sequence is CASSFTQAYTDTQYF. In DNA form, the CDR3 reads TGTGCCAGCAGTTTCACCCAGGCTTACACAGATACGCAGTATTTT. The chain uses TRBV12-3 or TRBV12-4 and TRBJ2-3; D unresolved. This CDR3 contains 15 residues. V was shortened by 3 bases and J by 2 bases, with 12 bases between the two germline ends.

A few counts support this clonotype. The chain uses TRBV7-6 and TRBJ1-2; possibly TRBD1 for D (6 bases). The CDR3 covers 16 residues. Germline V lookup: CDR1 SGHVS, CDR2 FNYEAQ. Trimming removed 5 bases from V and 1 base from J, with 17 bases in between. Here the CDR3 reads CASSPRPGELNYGYTF. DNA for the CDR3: TGTGCCAGCAGCCCCCGCCCAGGGGAACTTAACTATGGCTACACCTTC.

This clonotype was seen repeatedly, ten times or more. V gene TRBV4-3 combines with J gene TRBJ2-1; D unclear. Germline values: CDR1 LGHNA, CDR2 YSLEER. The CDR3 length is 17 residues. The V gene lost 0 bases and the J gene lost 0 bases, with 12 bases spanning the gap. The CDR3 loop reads CASSQEVVGASYNEQFF. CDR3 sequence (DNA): TGCGCCAGCAGCCAAGAGGTTGTGGGCGCCTCCTACAATGAGCAGTTCTTC.

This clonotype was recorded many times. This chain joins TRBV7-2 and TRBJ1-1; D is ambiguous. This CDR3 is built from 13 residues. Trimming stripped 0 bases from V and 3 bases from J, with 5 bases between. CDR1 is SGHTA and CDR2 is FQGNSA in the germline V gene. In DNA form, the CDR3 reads TGTGCCAGCAGCTTAGCAGAACACACTGAAGCTTTCTTT. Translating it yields CASSLAEHTEAFF.

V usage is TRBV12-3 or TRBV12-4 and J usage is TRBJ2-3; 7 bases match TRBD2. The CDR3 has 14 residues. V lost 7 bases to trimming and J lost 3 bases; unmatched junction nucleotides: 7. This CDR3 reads CASIRGSGTDTQYF. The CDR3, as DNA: TGTGCCAGCATCCGCGGGAGTGGAACAGATACGCAGTATTTT.

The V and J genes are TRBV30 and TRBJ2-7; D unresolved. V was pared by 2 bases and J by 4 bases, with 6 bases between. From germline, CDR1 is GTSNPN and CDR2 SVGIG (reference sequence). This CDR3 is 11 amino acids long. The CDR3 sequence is CAWSQEYEQYF. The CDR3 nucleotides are TGTGCCTGGAGTCAGGAGTACGAGCAGTACTTC.